What follows are 8 T cell receptor beta chains derived from one specimen sequenced in a study of blood T cell repertoires in COVID-19 (TCRdb year 2020). Receptors were amplified or captured by the immunoSEQ multiplex PCR assay. TCRdb carries this immuneACCESS record with in-frame sequences only. Its versions omit some clonotypes, under half of them owing to an unresolved V gene in the studies checked, with the rest unexplained. The table for this sample lists tens of thousands of clones; 70% to 90% of them were counted only once. The ten top clones hold approximately 4.1% of the sample. The sequenced material came from peripheral blood. Source of these receptors: a man over 45 with acute or convalescent COVID-19.

The chain recombines TRBV11-1 with TRBJ2-3, with TRBD2 matching over 7 bases. Germline loops: CDR1 SGHAT, CDR2 FQDESV (reference sequence). The CDR3 has 15 residues. The V and J ends lost 5 bases and 4 bases, in that order; junction bases with no gene match: 9. The CDR3 loop reads CASSIGLDGSDTQYF. The CDR3 DNA sequence: TGTGCCAGCAGCATTGGACTAGATGGATCAGATACGCAGTATTTT.

This clone was recorded a few times. This rearrangement joins TRBV6-5 to TRBJ2-1; maybe TRBD2 (6 bases). Germline assignment: CDR1 MNHEY and CDR2 SVGAGI. This CDR3 is 12 amino acids long. Between the trimmed V and J ends, which lost 6 bases and 10 bases, there was a span of 13 bases. In DNA, the CDR3 is TGTGCCAGCAGATCGACTAGTTACGAGCAGTTCTTC. As protein: CASRSTSYEQFF.

The chain links TRBV5-1 to TRBJ2-1, with unresolved D. CDR3 size: 14 residues. Germline V gives CDR1 SGHRS, CDR2 YFSETQ. V was cut by 4 bases and J by 3 bases, with 11 bases left in between. CDR3 bases: TGCGCCAGCAGCAATATGAGCTACTACAATGAGCAGTTCTTC. Translating gives CASSNMSYYNEQFF.

The chain employs TRBV28 and TRBJ2-7; no reliable D call. CDR3 length equals 12 residues. The germline V and J ends were trimmed by 7 bases and 1 base, with 8 bases remaining between them. Germline CDR1 is MDHEN and CDR2 is SYDVKM. CDR3 sequence reads: CASTTGSYEQYF. CDR3 sequence (DNA): TGTGCCAGCACCACTGGTTCCTACGAGCAGTACTTC.

This CDR3 reads CASSPPRRFINYNEQFF. The CDR3 DNA reads TGTGCCAGCAGTCCCCCCAGGAGGTTTATAAACTACAATGAGCAGTTCTTC. V gene TRBV28 combines with J gene TRBJ2-1, with D perhaps TRBD2 (5 bases). The CDR3 has 17 residues. The V and J ends lost 5 bases and 3 bases respectively, with 20 bases between them. From germline, CDR1 is MDHEN and CDR2 SYDVKM.

The CDR3: CASSMSHYNEQFF. CDR3 bases: TGTGCCAGTAGTATGTCCCATTACAATGAGCAGTTCTTC. This rearrangement joins TRBV19 to TRBJ2-1; D not certain. Germline values: CDR1 LNHDA, CDR2 SQIVND (reference sequence). Trimming took 3 bases from V and 4 from J, leaving 7 bases between them. The CDR3 spans 13 residues.

This sequence joins TRBV27 and TRBJ1-5; 8 bases are a match to TRBD1. The CDR3 is 15 residues long. J gave up 1 base and V 4 bases, and 3 bases lay outside the gene matches. Per germline, CDR1 MNHEY and CDR2 SMNVEV (reference sequence). The chain's CDR3 is CASSSGQGSNQPQHF. The DNA of the CDR3 is TGTGCCAGCAGTTCTGGACAGGGAAGCAATCAGCCCCAGCATTTT.

This clone was seen a single time. This rearrangement joins TRBV9 to TRBJ2-3; 7 nucleotides match TRBD1. Germline V gene sequence: CDR1 SGDLS, CDR2 YYNGEE. This CDR3 region has 15 residues. The V segment lost 3 bases and the J segment 1 base; nucleotides outside the gene matches: 5. The CDR3 is CASSEEGARTDTQYF. The DNA of the CDR3 is TGTGCCAGCAGCGAAGAGGGGGCTCGCACAGATACGCAGTATTTT.